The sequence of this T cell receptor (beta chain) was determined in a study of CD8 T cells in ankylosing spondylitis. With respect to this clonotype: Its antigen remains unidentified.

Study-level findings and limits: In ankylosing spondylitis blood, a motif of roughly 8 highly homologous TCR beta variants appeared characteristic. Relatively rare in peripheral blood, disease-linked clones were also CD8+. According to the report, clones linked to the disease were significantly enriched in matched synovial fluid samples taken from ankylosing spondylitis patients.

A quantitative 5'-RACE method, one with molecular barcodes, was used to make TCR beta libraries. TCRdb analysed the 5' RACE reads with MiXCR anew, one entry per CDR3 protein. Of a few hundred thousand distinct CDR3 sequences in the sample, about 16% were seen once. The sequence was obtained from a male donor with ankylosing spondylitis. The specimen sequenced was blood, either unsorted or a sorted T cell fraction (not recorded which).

CDR3 nucleotides: TGCAGTGCTAGGCAAGCGGGAGGAAGGTACAATGAGCAGTTCTTC. Translating it yields CSARQAGGRYNEQFF. This rearrangement joins TRBV20-1 to TRBJ2-1; 9 bases fit TRBD2. J lost 4 bases, V lost 3 bases, and 7 bases had no gene match. Germline lookup yields CDR1 DFQATT and CDR2 SNEGSKA (reference sequence). This CDR3 region has 15 residues.